One and the same sample provided the 10 T cell receptor beta chains below, sequenced in a study of cytomegalovirus exposure and HLA in healthy donors. PCR employed 60 Vbeta and 13 Jbeta primers. Only in-frame clones appear in the TCRdb table, and some are missing; sequencing was by immunoSEQ multiplex PCR. Of tens of thousands of clones in the sample, approximately 70% were seen once. The specimen was PBMCs. These receptors were obtained from a male donor in good health and CMV-seropositive.

The rearrangement uses TRBV2 and TRBJ2-2; 10 nucleotides agree with TRBD2. CDR1 and CDR2 from the germline V gene are SNHLY and FYNNEI. V shed 5 bases, J shed 0 bases, and the junction held 6 bases outside the gene matches. This CDR3 comprises 17 residues. The CDR3 nucleotides are TGTGCCAGCAGTTCACAGAGCGGGAGGGCGAACACCGGGGAGCTGTTTTTT. Translating it yields CASSSQSGRANTGELFF. The whole variable domain, filled in from reference TRBV2 and TRBJ2-2, reads EPEVTQTPSHQVTQMGQEVILRCVPISNHLYFYWYRQILGQKVEFLVSFYNNEISEKSEIFDDQFSVERPDGSNFTLKIRSTKLEDSAMYFCASSSQSGRANTGELFFGEGSRLTVL.

The gene calls are TRBV30 and TRBJ1-5; TRBD1 agrees at 9 bases. CDR1 and CDR2 (germline): GTSNPN, SVGIG (reference sequence). The CDR3 totals 15 residues. The V segment lost 1 base and the J segment 7 bases; nucleotides outside the gene matches: 8. CDR3: CAWSDSGQGMQPQHF. The CDR3 coding sequence is TGTGCCTGGAGTGACTCGGGACAGGGAATGCAGCCCCAGCATTTT.

This clone was counted only a few times. This chain uses TRBV19 with TRBJ2-4; tentative D call: TRBD1 (5 bases). The CDR3 has 16 residues. V was pared by 5 bases and J by 2 bases, with 16 bases between. The germline CDR1 and CDR2 sequences are LNHDA and SQIVND (reference sequence). CDR3 bases: TGTGCCAGTAGTCCCCAGGGTTTTTTAACCAAAAACATTCAGTACTTC. This gives the protein CASSPQGFLTKNIQYF. Supplemented by reference TRBV19 and TRBJ2-4, the full variable domain reads DGGITQSPKYLFRKEGQNVTLSCEQNLNHDAMYWYRQDPGQGLRLIYYSQIVNDFQKGDIAEGYSVSREKKESFPLTVTSAQKNPTAFYLCASSPQGFLTKNIQYFGAGTRLSVL.

The CDR3 DNA reads as TGTGCCAGCAGCTTTCAGGGTCTGAACACTGAAGCTTTCTTT. The encoded protein is CASSFQGLNTEAFF. The rearrangement uses TRBV7-9 and TRBJ1-1, with D perhaps TRBD1 (5 bases). The ends were cut back, 3 bases at V and 0 bases at J, with 8 bases in the middle. Germline V gives CDR1 SEHNR, CDR2 FQNEAQ (reference sequence). The length of the CDR3 is 14 residues.

The V gene is TRBV2, the J gene TRBJ2-3; weak D call: TRBD2 (6 bases). The CDR3 is made up of 14 amino acids. CDR1 and CDR2 (germline): SNHLY, FYNNEI. Trimming cost V 3 bases and J 1 base, with 8 bases left between them. The CDR3 bases are TGTGCCAGCAGTGATTCTAGCGGCACAGATACGCAGTATTTT. Protein sequence: CASSDSSGTDTQYF. The whole variable domain, remainder taken from reference TRBV2 and TRBJ2-3, is EPEVTQTPSHQVTQMGQEVILRCVPISNHLYFYWYRQILGQKVEFLVSFYNNEISEKSEIFDDQFSVERPDGSNFTLKIRSTKLEDSAMYFCASSDSSGTDTQYFGPGTRLTVL.

This clone has more than one count but fewer than ten. The chain joins TRBV6-6 to TRBJ2-1; 10 nucleotides agree with TRBD2. Trimming removed 7 bases from V and 8 bases from J; junction bases left unmatched: 11. Germline values: CDR1 MNHNY, CDR2 SVGAGI (reference sequence). This CDR3 region has 15 residues. The CDR3 coding sequence is TGTGCCAGCACCTCTCCCGCTAGCGGGAGTGATGAGCAGTTCTTC. This sequence encodes CASTSPASGSDEQFF.

The chain has TRBV7-9 and TRBJ2-1, with 12 bases fitting TRBD2. This CDR3 is 16 amino acids long. Trimming removed 0 bases from V and 7 bases from J; junction bases left unmatched: 4. Germline CDR1 is SEHNR and CDR2 is FQNEAQ (reference sequence). CDR3 amino acids: CASSLAPSGRGNEQFF. The DNA of the CDR3 is TGTGCCAGCAGCTTAGCACCTAGCGGGAGGGGGAATGAGCAGTTCTTC. The full variable domain, in which reference TRBV7-9 and TRBJ2-1 provide the parts outside the CDR3, is DTGVSQNPRHKITKRGQNVTFRCDPISEHNRLYWYRQTLGQGPEFLTYFQNEAQLEKSRLLSDRFSAERPKGSFSTLEIQRTEQGDSAMYLCASSLAPSGRGNEQFFGPGTRLTVL.

This clone appeared once. The chain uses TRBV7-2 and TRBJ2-1; 7 positions agree with TRBD2. V trimming: 5 bases; J trimming: 0 bases; junction bases outside the gene matches: 13. Germline CDR1 is SGHTA and CDR2 is FQGNSA. CDR3 length equals 18 residues. Here the CDR3 DNA reads TGTGCCAGCAGCCCTAGGGCTAGCGGAGCCAGCTCCTACAATGAGCAGTTCTTC. Residues: CASSPRASGASSYNEQFF. Filled out from reference TRBV7-2 and TRBJ2-1, the complete variable domain reads GAGVSQSPSNKVTEKGKDVELRCDPISGHTALYWYRQSLGQGLEFLIYFQGNSAPDKSGLPSDRFSAERTGGSVSTLTIQRTQQEDSAVYLCASSPRASGASSYNEQFFGPGTRLTVL.

In regard to this clone: Distinct nucleotide sequences in the sample also encode this CDR3. The chain couples TRBV7-9 to TRBJ2-1, with TRBD2 identical over 8 bases. The germline gives CDR1 SEHNR, CDR2 FQNEAQ (reference sequence). This CDR3 has 16 amino acids. V trimming: 0 bases; J trimming: 4 bases; junction bases outside the gene matches: 5. CDR3 sequence (DNA): TGTGCCAGCAGCTTAGCGCTTGGCGGGGGGTACAATGAGCAGTTCTTC. As protein: CASSLALGGGYNEQFF.

The chain joins TRBV5-1 to TRBJ1-1; TRBD1 might be the D (6 bases). V gave up 5 bases and J gave up 0 bases, with 14 bases separating them. This CDR3 region has 15 residues. The germline CDR1 and CDR2 sequences are SGHRS and YFSETQ. The CDR3 coding sequence is TGCGCCAGCAGAGATGGCAGGGGTATGAACACTGAAGCTTTCTTT. Amino acid sequence: CASRDGRGMNTEAFF. Combining the CDR3 with reference TRBV5-1 and TRBJ1-1 gives the whole variable domain KAGVTQTPRYLIKTRGQQVTLSCSPISGHRSVSWYQQTPGQGLQFLFEYFSETQRNKGNFPGRFSGRQFSNSRSEMNVSTLELGDSALYLCASRDGRGMNTEAFFGQGTRLTVV.